Below are 13 T cell receptor beta chains sequenced from a single sample in a study of shared clonotypes between healthy human individuals (dated by TCRdb to the early 2020s). The method behind the library was the immunoSEQ multiplex PCR assay. Sourced from immuneACCESS, this table was stored by TCRdb with only in-frame sequences that have V and J called. A share of the clones is absent; for the studies checked, an unresolved V gene accounts for under half, and the remainder has no known explanation. The sample records some 2 million clones, 95% of which are singletons. Roughly 0.13% of the sample rests with the top ten. Source material: naive CD4+ T cells sorted from blood. Interpreted using the paper, the cell subset or site label stands for: CD45RA+ positively selected. The source is a man aged 18 to 30 in good health.

This sequence joins TRBV6-5 and TRBJ2-3; D possibly corresponds to TRBD2 (6 bases). Trimming left V 0 bases short and J 8 bases short, with 15 bases between. This CDR3 is 15 amino acids long. Germline-derived CDR1 and CDR2 are MNHEY and SVGAGI. CDR3 loop: CASSYSMGGRGTQYF. In nucleotides, the CDR3 is TGTGCCAGCAGTTACTCGATGGGGGGAAGAGGTACGCAGTATTTT.

This chain links TRBV18 with TRBJ2-5, with D hard to call. The CDR3 is 12 amino acids. V was cut by 2 bases and J by 5 bases, with 6 bases left in between. Germline V gene data show CDR1 as KGHSH and CDR2 as LQKENI. The CDR3 nucleotides read TGTGCCAGCTCACCAAACGATGAGACCCAGTACTTC. Translating gives CASSPNDETQYF.

This rearrangement joins TRBV7-9 to TRBJ1-5; D unresolved. V gave up 2 bases and J gave up 5 bases, with 4 bases separating them. The CDR3 is 12 residues long. CDR1 and CDR2 (germline): SEHNR, FQNEAQ (reference sequence). The CDR3 DNA reads as TGTGCCAGCAGCTTACTGGATCAGCCCCAGCATTTT. As protein: CASSLLDQPQHF.

The rearrangement joins TRBV6-1 to TRBJ2-1, with D unclear. CDR1 is MNHNS, CDR2 SASEGT, per germline. V was cut by 7 bases and J by 10 bases, with 14 bases left in between. This CDR3 region has 12 residues. The CDR3: CASKSRNLEQFF. CDR3 nucleotides: TGTGCCAGCAAGAGCCGAAATCTGGAGCAGTTCTTC.

Remarks on this clone: Additional DNA sequences in this sample encode the identical CDR3. The V call is TRBV5-1, the J call TRBJ1-1; TRBD1 aligns across 7 bases. CDR1 SGHRS and CDR2 YFSETQ come from the germline V gene. The CDR3 is 15 residues long. Trimming took 4 bases from V and 2 from J; bases not matched to a gene: 8. The CDR3 DNA follows: TGCGCCAGCAGCGGAACCGGGACAGCTAACACTGAAGCTTTCTTT. Translating gives CASSGTGTANTEAFF.

This rearrangement joins TRBV11-2 to TRBJ2-7; D gene uncertain. With 5 bases removed from V and 2 bases from J, the gap between germline ends came to 16 bases. Germline loops: CDR1 SGHAT, CDR2 FQNNGV. This CDR3 has 15 amino acids. The CDR3 bases are TGTGCCAGCAGCGTCGGCCCCTTGACCGCCTACGAGCAGTACTTC. Its translation is CASSVGPLTAYEQYF.

V and J are TRBV27 and TRBJ1-2; D might be TRBD1 (5 bases). Germline V gene data show CDR1 as MNHEY and CDR2 as SMNVEV (reference sequence). V shed 5 bases and J shed 4 bases, with 11 bases lying between them. This CDR3 comprises 13 residues. The CDR3 here is CASSPRDPYGYTF. DNA for the CDR3: TGTGCCAGCAGTCCCCGGGACCCCTATGGCTACACCTTC.

This chain connects TRBV7-9 to TRBJ2-1; TRBD2 matches 10 bases. Germline V gene lookup returns CDR1 SEHNR and CDR2 FQNEAQ (reference sequence). V lost 2 bases, J lost 2 bases, and 3 bases stayed unmatched. The CDR3 has 16 amino acids. CDR3 sequence (DNA): TGTGCCAGCAGCTTATGGCTAGCGGGAGCCTACAATGAGCAGTTCTTC. Encoded protein: CASSLWLAGAYNEQFF.

Written as DNA, the CDR3 is TGTGCCAGCAGTTGGGACACGTTGGTACGACAGCCCCAGCATTTT. Protein: CASSWDTLVRQPQHF. The V call is TRBV2, the J call TRBJ1-5; perhaps TRBD1 as D (6 bases). Trimming took 5 bases from V and 7 from J, leaving 18 bases between them. Looked up from germline, CDR1 is SNHLY and CDR2 is FYNNEI. The CDR3 runs to 15 residues.

The V gene is TRBV20-1, the J gene TRBJ1-1, with D tentatively TRBD1 (6 bases). CDR1 and CDR2 from the germline V gene are DFQATT and SNEGSKA (reference sequence). V was clipped by 6 bases and J by 9 bases, with 11 bases between them. There are 10 residues in the CDR3. As DNA, the CDR3 is TGCAGTGCCCCGACAGGAAAAGCTTTCTTT. It yields the protein CSAPTGKAFF.

This rearrangement joins TRBV5-1 to TRBJ2-7; 10 bases agree with TRBD2. The CDR3 totals 16 residues. Germline values: CDR1 SGHRS, CDR2 YFSETQ. V was pared by 0 bases and J by 2 bases, with 5 bases of the junction left unmatched. The CDR3 protein is CASSLVASGGAYEQYF. In nucleotides, the CDR3 is TGCGCCAGCAGCTTGGTAGCTAGCGGGGGAGCCTACGAGCAGTACTTC.

The chain uses TRBV6-1 and TRBJ1-5; D might be TRBD1 (6 bases). The germline V gene has CDR1 MNHNS and CDR2 SASEGT. V dropped 4 bases and J dropped 1 base, with 14 bases sitting between them. CDR3 length: 16 amino acids. Here the CDR3 DNA reads TGTGCCAGCAGTGTCCTCAGGGGTTGGAGCAATCAGCCCCAGCATTTT. Amino acid sequence: CASSVLRGWSNQPQHF.

The V gene is TRBV7-9, the J gene TRBJ2-2; D uncertain. The CDR3 runs 12 residues. CDR1 is SEHNR, CDR2 FQNEAQ, per germline (reference sequence). Trimming stripped 3 bases from V and 7 bases from J, with 6 bases between. CDR3 sequence: CASSFHIGELFF. In nucleotides, the CDR3 is TGTGCCAGCAGCTTTCATATCGGGGAGCTGTTTTTT.